This note documents a single T cell receptor (beta chain) sequence. The antigen this receptor binds is unknown. One base away there is no much larger clone; base qualities are not given. TCRbeta CDR3 regions were amplified from genomic DNA using the immunoSEQ Assay, a bias-controlled multiplex PCR. As for how the authors treated the data: Within the assay, amplification of reference gene primers was used to estimate how many nucleated cells each sample contained. Sequence reads were collapsed and filtered to measure the absolute abundance of every unique TCRbeta CDR3 rearrangement. For each sample, productive Simpson clonality was calculated as the square root of Simpson's diversity index across productive rearrangements. The table comes from immuneACCESS by way of TCRdb, which keeps in-frame sequences with V and J called. Part of the clones is missing from these tables; in studies checked, under half for an unresolved V gene and the rest for unknown reasons. D and trimming come from the DNA, and the V and J calls and clone size come from that table. The sample includes about 150,000 clones, with roughly 84% observed a single time. The ten biggest clones cover roughly 4.9% of the sample.

This record comes from a study of blood T cell repertoires in COVID-19 (dated by TCRdb to 2019 to 2021). For the wider study: Collaborator samples came from the United States, Italy and Spain and covered acute and convalescent phases of COVID-19. The material from the prospective study consisted of cDNA or gDNA derived from T cells, B-cell-depleted T cells, or PBMCs. Nearly every sample came with metadata listing a de-identified subject ID, COVID-19 status, age in years and sex. Samples came from the ongoing ImmuneRACE study (first 160 participants) plus 1,254 subjects from 6 global collaborators. The repertoires were made available in a free public database intended to serve as a resource for research on the immune response to SARS-CoV-2. HLA class I and class II types, where available, came from metadata supplied by the sample provider rather than from assay-based typing. Deeply sampled blood TCRbeta repertoires from subjects exposed to, actively infected with, or recovered from COVID-19 were included in the dataset. Overall study results and their limits: How much clinical and demographic metadata was included differed by source and by participant, and the metadata was provided uncurated.

From a lookup of the germline V gene, CDR1 and CDR2 are SNHLY and FYNNEI. Deletion took 3 bases off V and 1 base off J, with a span of 10 bases between the germline ends. From the cysteine through the phenylalanine, the CDR3 covers 15 amino acids. This entry keeps only the CDR3 DNA: 45 bases, framed from base 1. Participants in the prospective study were aged roughly 18 to 100 years, lived in more than 20 United States geographic areas, and enrolled through a virtual design. In the prospective study, cohorts were assigned on the basis of participant-reported clinical history obtained from a screening survey and a study questionnaire. A participant counted as exposed if, within 2 weeks of entering the study, that participant had been in contact with someone who had a PCR-confirmed or clinician-diagnosed COVID-19 case. Each participant in the prospective study had whole blood, serum and a nasopharyngeal or oropharyngeal swab collected by mobile phlebotomists. Over a roughly 2-month period, participants in the prospective study had the option of providing additional blood draws and questionnaires. Before DNA extraction, blood samples from the prospective study were shipped at room temperature or frozen.

The specimen was PBMCs or T cells enriched from blood (not recorded which). The TCR was taken from a man aged 70-80 years who had been exposed to COVID-19. The rearranged segments are TRBV2 and TRBJ1-5; the D gene cannot be resolved reliably. Read as DNA, the sequence is TGTGCCAGCAGTGAGTTGGCGGGAAGCAATCAGCCCCAGCATTTT. It encodes CASSELAGSNQPQHF.